This T cell receptor (beta chain) was recovered during a study of shared clonotypes between healthy human individuals. Trimming at V came to 3 bases and at J to 1 base, leaving 8 bases not matched to a gene. This CDR3 has 16 residues. CDR1 and CDR2 (germline): PRHDT, FYEKMQ (reference sequence). Positively selected for CCR7, the CD45RO-negative cells used as naive CD8 cells excluded terminally differentiated effector memory CD45RA+ cells. Donors comprised only Caucasian adults living in Nashville, Tennessee. Details on this clone: Its target is unknown.

Profiled with immunoSEQ multiplex PCR; TCRdb holds only in-frame clones, not every one. The sample records around 650,000 clones, roughly 95% being singletons. Study observations and caveats: Clonotype sharing among donors, it was expected, would be affected by sequencing depth. A small donor pool kept down the genetic and exposure-history diversity that was represented.

The chain uses TRBV13 and TRBJ1-1; TRBD1 agrees at 7 bases. The sequencing sample was made of naive CD8+ T cells sorted from blood. The sequence was collected from a woman aged 30 to 39 in good health. The CDR3 coding sequence is TGTGCCAGCAGCTTTGCAGGGGGGCTAAGGAACACTGAAGCTTTCTTT. Its translation is CASSFAGGLRNTEAFF.